These 31 T cell receptor beta chains originate from one sample sequenced in a study of regulatory T cells in long-lasting Graves disease (dated by TCRdb to about 2021). Library generation was performed with multiplex PCR. The reads were generated on an Illumina HiSeq 4000. iRepertoire HTBI primers and Arm-PCR amplification of CDR3 regions were used to construct TCR beta libraries. The raw public reads went through TCRdb reprocessing: fastp at Q25, MiXCR clone calling, in-frame beta chains kept. Identical CDR3 proteins give one entry, which carries the most common genes and DNA. The sample profile shows 400,000 to 500,000 distinct CDR3 sequences; more than 13% of them were found once. The ten largest clonotypes hold over 15% of the sample. The sample's time point label, in plain terms: newly diagnosed GD, antithyroid drugs for less than 3 months. For both TCR sequencing and RNA sequencing, RNA was extracted from PBMCs using TRIzol.

The same data also contributed to another study, on T cells in Graves' hyperthyroidism and ophthalmopathy.

The sample was peripheral blood mononuclear cells (PBMCs), taken at new diagnosis, from a patient treated with antithyroid drugs. These receptors all come from a woman aged 25 to 39 with Graves disease. Donor details come from another sample of the same person, matched by shared clones.

This clonotype was found many times. The chain employs TRBV6-2 or TRBV6-3 and TRBJ2-2; possible D gene TRBD2, 5 bases. This CDR3 spans 16 amino acids. V was pared by 9 bases and J by 0 bases, with 17 bases between. CDR1 and CDR2 (germline): MNHEY, SVGEGT. The CDR3 DNA sequence: TGTGCCAGTACCGGGATTCTGTTCGCGAACACCGGGGAGCTGTTTTTT. Translating it yields CASTGILFANTGELFF.

This clonotype was observed many times. Just one base apart from a much larger clone, this may be a read error. CDR3 DNA sequence: TGTGCCAGCAGCTACCTACAGGGACCCTCCTACGGGCAGTACTTC. It codes for CASSYLQGPSYGQYF. The V call is TRBV28, the J call TRBJ2-7; tentatively, D is TRBD1 (6 bases). Germline V lookup: CDR1 MDHEN, CDR2 SYDVKM. There are 15 residues in the CDR3.

Many counts were recorded for this clonotype. The chain links TRBV29-1 to TRBJ2-3; TRBD2 might be the D (9 bases). The CDR3 totals 16 residues. Trimming pared 7 bases from V and 7 bases from J, leaving 27 bases between. In germline, CDR1 is SQVTM, CDR2 ANQGSEA. The DNA of the CDR3 is TGCAGCGCCCGAGCGGGAGGACAGGGAATAACATATACGCAGTATTTT. Its translation is CSARAGGQGITYTQYF.

This clonotype was detected many times. V gene TRBV30 combines with J gene TRBJ2-7, with D maybe TRBD2 (6 bases). Germline-derived CDR1 and CDR2 are GTSNPN and SVGIG (reference sequence). V dropped 5 bases and J dropped 5 bases, with 10 bases sitting between them. There are 11 residues in the CDR3. CDR3 sequence: CAWGRTDEQYF. In DNA, the CDR3 is TGTGCCTGGGGGAGGACGGACGAGCAGTACTTC.

This clonotype was seen only a few times. V and J are TRBV7-2 and TRBJ2-2, with D perhaps TRBD2 (5 bases). The CDR3 is made up of 15 amino acids. V was trimmed by 5 bases and J by 5 bases, leaving 15 bases between them. Germline assignment: CDR1 SGHTA and CDR2 FQGNSA. The CDR3 is CASSPTRATTGELFF. CDR3 DNA: TGTGCCAGCAGCCCCACTAGGGCGACGACCGGGGAGCTGTTTTTT.

This clonotype was counted a few times. The J gene is TRBJ2-2, the V gene TRBV27, with D hard to call. The CDR3 contains 14 residues. CDR1 is MNHEY and CDR2 is SMNVEV in the germline V gene (reference sequence). The germline V and J ends were trimmed by 1 base and 4 bases, with 7 bases remaining between them. The CDR3 reads CASSLYGPTGELFF. The CDR3 region has the DNA TGTGCCAGCAGTTTATACGGACCCACCGGGGAGCTGTTTTTT.

V is TRBV13 and J is TRBJ1-5, with a tentative D call TRBD1 (5 bases). The CDR3 is 13 residues long. Germline V gene sequence: CDR1 PRHDT, CDR2 FYEKMQ (reference sequence). The germline V and J ends were trimmed by 6 bases and 4 bases, with 10 bases remaining between them. The CDR3 DNA is TGTGCCAGCAGTGGGGACCGTAATCAGCCCCAGCATTTT. Amino acid sequence: CASSGDRNQPQHF.

At least ten counts were recorded for this clonotype. This chain joins TRBV30 and TRBJ1-2; 8 bases line up with TRBD1. V was clipped by 1 base and J by 6 bases; unmatched bases: 4. The germline V gene has CDR1 GTSNPN and CDR2 SVGIG (reference sequence). The CDR3 sequence is 13 residues long. In DNA form, the CDR3 reads TGTGCCTGGAGTGACATGACAGGGGATGGCTACACCTTC. Translated, it gives CAWSDMTGDGYTF.

This clonotype was counted many times. The chain combines TRBV15 with TRBJ2-3, with TRBD1 as a possible D gene (5 bases). The germline V gene has CDR1 LNHNV and CDR2 YYDKDF (reference sequence). This CDR3 has 16 amino acids. V gave up 2 bases and J gave up 3 bases, with 15 bases separating them. The CDR3 DNA sequence: TGTGCCACCAGCAGAAGTCCCGAGACAGTAACAGATACGCAGTATTTT. Its protein product is CATSRSPETVTDTQYF.

This clonotype was recorded many times. The rearrangement uses TRBV5-8 and TRBJ2-1; TRBD2 matches 8 bases. The length of the CDR3 is 18 residues. Germline CDR1 is SGHTS and CDR2 is YDEGEE. Unmatched junction bases numbered 12, after V lost 4 bases and J lost 0 bases. In DNA form, the CDR3 reads TGTGCCAGCAGCGCGTTGGGCCTTAGCGGGACCTCCTACAATGAGCAGTTCTTC. It codes for CASSALGLSGTSYNEQFF.

In this sample, this clonotype turned up many times. This sequence joins TRBV11-2 and TRBJ2-7; TRBD1 agrees at 8 bases. This CDR3 spans 14 amino acids. The germline V gene has CDR1 SGHAT and CDR2 FQNNGV. V shed 5 bases, J shed 2 bases, and the junction held 5 bases outside the gene matches. This CDR3 reads CASSGQGLTYEQYF. DNA of the CDR3: TGTGCCAGCAGCGGACAGGGCTTGACCTACGAGCAGTACTTC.

A remark on this clonotype: A much larger clone sits a single nucleotide away, making a read error possible. The rearrangement uses TRBV12-3 or TRBV12-4 and TRBJ2-3; D gene ambiguous. The DNA end favors TRBJ2-1, so the J call may be wrong. The CDR3 is 12 amino acids. The CDR3 DNA reads TGTGCCAGCAGTTTGTTCCTCTACGAGCAGTTCTTC. Translation: CASSLFLYEQFF.

The chain is built from TRBV15 and TRBJ2-1; TRBD2 aligns across 13 bases. J lost 7 bases, V lost 10 bases, and 16 bases had no gene match. The germline V gene encodes CDR1 LNHNV and CDR2 YYDKDF (reference sequence). The CDR3 consists of 17 residues. CDR3 DNA: TGTGCCAGCCAGCACCCACCACTAGCGGGAGGGCGAAATGAGCAGTTCTTC. This translates into CASQHPPLAGGRNEQFF.

J is TRBJ2-1 and V is TRBV20-1, with 11 nucleotides matching TRBD2. CDR1 and CDR2 (germline): DFQATT, SNEGSKA (reference sequence). This CDR3 is 13 amino acids long. CDR3 region: CSTLAGGPVEQFF. CDR3 DNA sequence: TGCAGCACATTAGCGGGAGGGCCCGTTGAGCAGTTCTTC.

This clonotype was seen more than once but under ten times. This chain connects TRBV5-6 to TRBJ1-1; 7 bases agree with TRBD1. Trimming cost V 5 bases and J 3 bases; bases outside gene matches: 4. CDR1 SGHDT and CDR2 YYEEEE come from the germline V gene. There are 13 residues in the CDR3. CDR3 in amino acids: CASRIQGDTEAFF. CDR3 nucleotide sequence: TGTGCCAGCAGGATTCAGGGGGACACTGAAGCTTTCTTT. Together with reference TRBV5-6 and TRBJ1-1, the CDR3 gives the full variable domain: DAGVTQSPTHLIKTRGQQVTLRCSPKSGHDTVSWYQQALGQGPQFIFQYYEEEERQRGNFPDRFSGHQFPNYSSELNVNALLLGDSALYLCASRIQGDTEAFFGQGTRLTVV.

In its sample, this clonotype was seen many times. The V call is TRBV18, the J call TRBJ2-7, with D perhaps assigned TRBD1 or TRBD2 (5 bases each). Between the trimmed V and J ends, which lost 3 bases and 2 bases, there was a span of 20 bases. The CDR3 totals 17 residues. The germline gives CDR1 KGHSH, CDR2 LQKENI. In DNA, the CDR3 is TGTGCCAGCTCACCCCACCCAGGGAGTATAAGGCCCTACGAGCAGTACTTC. Its protein is CASSPHPGSIRPYEQYF.

The table lists this clonotype with many counts. The gene calls are TRBV28 and TRBJ2-7; maybe TRBD2 (6 bases). The germline V gene has CDR1 MDHEN and CDR2 SYDVKM. V was pared by 6 bases and J by 0 bases, with 18 bases between. The CDR3 length is 16 residues. The CDR3: CASSIPGGEDSYEQYF. The DNA for the CDR3 is TGTGCCAGCAGCATCCCGGGCGGGGAGGACTCCTACGAGCAGTACTTC.

This clonotype was detected many times. This rearrangement joins TRBV5-1 to TRBJ2-3; 11 bases map to TRBD2. V dropped 3 bases and J dropped 6; count of bases not matched to a gene: 6. This CDR3 contains 15 residues. The germline V gene encodes CDR1 SGHRS and CDR2 YFSETQ. The CDR3 reads CASSSLAGGVDTQYF. CDR3 DNA: TGCGCCAGCAGCTCCCTAGCGGGAGGAGTGGATACGCAGTATTTT. Full variable domain (outside the CDR3, taken from reference TRBV5-1 and TRBJ2-3): KAGVTQTPRYLIKTRGQQVTLSCSPISGHRSVSWYQQTPGQGLQFLFEYFSETQRNKGNFPGRFSGRQFSNSRSEMNVSTLELGDSALYLCASSSLAGGVDTQYFGPGTRLTVL.

This clonotype has a count of ten or more. This chain uses TRBV30 with TRBJ2-1, with no clear D. The CDR3 loop spans 14 amino acids. Germline CDR1 reads GTSNPN; CDR2 reads SVGIG (reference sequence). Trimming took off 5 bases at V and 6 bases at J, with 17 bases between the two ends. The CDR3 here is CAWGRGGMFNEQFF. The DNA of the CDR3 is TGTGCCTGGGGACGTGGTGGGATGTTCAATGAGCAGTTCTTC. Full variable domain (outside the CDR3, taken from reference TRBV30 and TRBJ2-1): SQTIHQWPATLVQPVGSPLSLECTVEGTSNPNLYWYRQAAGRGLQLLFYSVGIGQISSEVPQNLSASRPQDRQFILSSKKLLLSDSGFYLCAWGRGGMFNEQFFGPGTRLTVL.

This clonotype was observed a single time. The genes are TRBV28 and TRBJ2-7, with TRBD1 identical over 9 bases. The V gene's germline CDR1 is MDHEN and CDR2 SYDVKM. V shed 7 bases, J shed 6 bases, and the junction held 7 bases outside the gene matches. The length of the CDR3 is 13 residues. DNA for the CDR3: TGTGCCAGCAACCCGACAGGGGGAACCGAGCAGTACTTC. This codes for CASNPTGGTEQYF.

On this clonotype: The germline gene is not matched at one end of the junction; a read error may be the cause. The V call is TRBV10-2, the J call TRBJ2-3; D gene ambiguous. This CDR3 region has 13 residues. The germline CDR1 and CDR2 sequences are WSHSY and SAAADI. The CDR3 loop is CASSVQGTDTQYF. The CDR3 DNA follows: TGTGCCAGCAGTGTCCAGGGCACAGATACGCAGTATTTT.

This chain uses TRBV5-6 with TRBJ2-1; TRBD2 matches 7 bases. The CDR3 consists of 15 residues. Germline loops: CDR1 SGHDT, CDR2 YYEEEE. With V trimmed by 2 bases and J by 13 bases, 15 bases remained unmatched. CDR3 nucleotides: TGTGCCAGCAGCTTCGGAATGGGGGGGACGAAGACCCAGTTCTTC. Translation gives CASSFGMGGTKTQFF. Drawing the rest from reference TRBV5-6 and TRBJ2-1, the complete variable domain is DAGVTQSPTHLIKTRGQQVTLRCSPKSGHDTVSWYQQALGQGPQFIFQYYEEEERQRGNFPDRFSGHQFPNYSSELNVNALLLGDSALYLCASSFGMGGTKTQFFGPGTRLTVL.

This clonotype has more than one count but fewer than ten. The chain has TRBV5-1 and TRBJ2-4; 9 bases fit TRBD2. CDR1 is SGHRS, CDR2 YFSETQ, per germline. With 4 bases clipped from V and 6 bases from J, the junction kept 11 bases outside the gene matches. CDR3 length: 16 amino acids. The CDR3 bases are TGCGCCAGCAGCCTTGGGACTAGCCTCGGGGTAAACATTCAGTACTTC. Translated: CASSLGTSLGVNIQYF.

This clonotype was detected ten times or more. V usage is TRBV30 and J usage is TRBJ2-3; 7 bases align to TRBD2. Germline trimming cut 5 bases from V and 2 bases from J; bases unmatched to any gene: 4. The germline V gene encodes CDR1 GTSNPN and CDR2 SVGIG (reference sequence). The CDR3 has 13 residues. The CDR3 spells CAWGAGPTDTQYF. CDR3 DNA: TGTGCCTGGGGAGCGGGGCCCACAGATACGCAGTATTTT. Variable domain in full (rest from reference TRBV30 and TRBJ2-3): SQTIHQWPATLVQPVGSPLSLECTVEGTSNPNLYWYRQAAGRGLQLLFYSVGIGQISSEVPQNLSASRPQDRQFILSSKKLLLSDSGFYLCAWGAGPTDTQYFGPGTRLTVL.

In the case of this clonotype: A much bigger clone sits one base away, suggesting this may be a read error. The genes are TRBV12-3 or TRBV12-4 and TRBJ2-1, with a weak D call TRBD2 (5 bases). V was shortened by 6 bases and J by 0 bases, with 24 bases between the two germline ends. CDR3 length: 19 residues. CDR3 nucleotide sequence: TGTGCCAGCAGCCCATCCCGAGGCAGGAGGCGAAGCTCCTACAATGAGCAGTTCTTC. Its protein is CASSPSRGRRRSSYNEQFF.

This chain uses TRBV10-2 with TRBJ1-5; no reliable D call. V was clipped by 4 bases and J by 0 bases, with 7 bases between them. The CDR3 consists of 14 residues. Germline V CDR1 and CDR2: WSHSY, SAAADI. CDR3 bases: TGCGCCAGCAGTGTGGCGGGTAGCAATCAGCCCCAGCATTTT. Amino acid sequence: CASSVAGSNQPQHF.

This clonotype came up once. Being one base from a much bigger clone, this may be a read error. The rearrangement uses TRBV3-1 and TRBJ1-2, with D uncertain. Germline values: CDR1 LGHDT, CDR2 YNNKEL (reference sequence). The V end was cut by 0 bases, the J end by 2 bases, with 7 bases between. This CDR3 has 14 residues. CDR3 nucleotides: TGTGCCAGCAGCCAAGAAGACCGGAACTATGGCTACACCTTC. It translates to CASSQEDRNYGYTF.

In this sample, this clonotype turned up many times. V is TRBV6-1 and J is TRBJ1-4; D unresolved. V lost 2 bases and J lost 5, with 15 bases in between. Germline lookup yields CDR1 MNHNS and CDR2 SASEGT. The CDR3 has 16 amino acids. The CDR3 coding sequence is TGTGCCAGCAGTGAACCATGGTCAGGCCGCAATGAAAAACTGTTTTTT. This encodes CASSEPWSGRNEKLFF.

The chain employs TRBV12-3 or TRBV12-4 and TRBJ1-1, with D uncertain. The ends were cut back, 8 bases at V and 5 bases at J, with 15 bases in the middle. The length of the CDR3 is 13 residues. CDR3: CASSKEIGTEAFF. Here the CDR3 DNA reads TGTGCCAGCTCAAAAGAGATTGGAACTGAAGCTTTCTTT.

This clonotype has a handful of counts. V gene TRBV27 combines with J gene TRBJ1-2; D is undetermined. Germline loops: CDR1 MNHEY, CDR2 SMNVEV (reference sequence). There are 14 residues in the CDR3. Trimming removed 6 bases at V and 8 bases at J, with 19 bases between. CDR3 sequence reads: CASSIGSPLSGYTF. In nucleotides, the CDR3 is TGTGCCAGCAGCATCGGCTCGCCCCTGTCGGGCTACACCTTC.

The chain has TRBV27 and TRBJ1-2; perhaps TRBD1 as D (5 bases). The germline V gene encodes CDR1 MNHEY and CDR2 SMNVEV (reference sequence). This CDR3 has 13 residues. Deletions cut 6 bases from V and 7 bases from J, with 15 bases between. CDR3 protein: CASSLGVGLGYTF. CDR3 sequence (DNA): TGTGCCAGCAGCTTAGGGGTAGGACTTGGCTACACCTTC.